Detailed here is one T cell receptor beta chain. Isolated RNA was reverse transcribed in full, so expressed TCRB transcripts were sequenced. The method was immunoSEQ multiplex PCR; TCRdb's version includes in-frame clones alone and lacks a portion of them. The table has 620,000 or so clones, 15% to 17% seen once. The CDR3 extends over 16 amino acids. Germline V CDR1 and CDR2: MDHEN, SYDVKM. V lost 8 bases, J lost 2 bases, and 21 bases lay in between. The data derive from a study of beta chain features in type 1 diabetes. This chain links TRBV28 with TRBJ1-1; no clear D. Sequences were obtained from naive CD4+ T cells from blood. The sequence was collected from a man younger than 35 in good health. CDR3 amino acids: CASGHPAKVRNTEAFF. The CDR3, as DNA: TGTGCCAGCGGCCACCCGGCAAAGGTCCGAAACACTGAAGCTTTCTTT.